The 19 T cell receptor beta chains given below trace back to one sample, sequenced in a study of T-cell reconstitution after alpha-beta-depleted transplantation in children. Library preparation (for TCRbeta) was performed with unique molecular identifiers. Via MiXCR, TCRdb re-called the PCR reads, giving one row per CDR3 protein. The data show over 550,000 distinct CDR3 sequences, roughly a tenth seen once. The sample was PBMCs from the stem cell graft donor, taken from the stem cell graft. The receptors derive from a human donor who donated a stem cell graft to a child with acute myeloid leukemia.

The table lists this clonotype with a few counts. The V gene is TRBV15, the J gene TRBJ1-5, with D uncertain. CDR3 length: 17 residues. Trimming took 1 base from V and 3 from J, leaving 16 bases between them. Germline CDR1 and CDR2: LNHNV and YYDKDF (reference sequence). CDR3 bases: TGTGCCACCAGCAGAGGGGAAGCGTTCAGGACCAATCAGCCCCAGCATTTT. Amino acids: CATSRGEAFRTNQPQHF.

This clonotype came up many times. The chain combines TRBV10-3 with TRBJ2-3; D is unclear. V dropped 0 bases and J dropped 2 bases, with 3 bases sitting between them. This CDR3 has 13 amino acids. Looked up from germline, CDR1 is ENHRY and CDR2 is SYGVKD. Written as DNA, the CDR3 is TGTGCCATCAGTGAGTCCCTCACAGATACGCAGTATTTT. It translates to CAISESLTDTQYF.

This clonotype was recorded at least ten times. The rearrangement joins TRBV7-2 to TRBJ2-7; D gene unclear. This CDR3 region has 11 residues. The germline gives CDR1 SGHTA, CDR2 FQGNSA. V lost 6 bases and J 2 bases, leaving 5 bases between the germline ends. CDR3 DNA: TGTGCCAGCAGTTCCGCCTACGAGCAGTACTTC. It specifies CASSSAYEQYF.

This clonotype was detected a few times. The V and J genes are TRBV7-2 and TRBJ1-5, with 7 bases lining up with TRBD1. The germline gives CDR1 SGHTA, CDR2 FQGNSA. This CDR3 spans 17 amino acids. With 1 base clipped from V and 1 base from J, the junction kept 7 bases outside the gene matches. The CDR3 is CASSLGILTGSNQPQHF. In DNA form, the CDR3 reads TGTGCCAGCAGCTTAGGTATTCTGACAGGGAGCAATCAGCCCCAGCATTTT.

The chain uses TRBV24-1 and TRBJ2-1; the D call may be TRBD1 or TRBD2 (5 bases each). The CDR3 runs to 11 residues. Trimming pared 12 bases from V and 10 bases from J, leaving 15 bases between. The V gene's germline CDR1 is KGHDR and CDR2 SFDVKD. CDR3 sequence: CAAQPGREQFF. The CDR3 DNA reads as TGTGCCGCACAACCGGGACGGGAGCAGTTCTTC.

The chain is built from TRBV7-9 and TRBJ1-1; perhaps TRBD1 as D (5 bases). Trimming removed 5 bases from V and 1 base from J, with 17 bases in between. Germline V gives CDR1 SEHNR, CDR2 FQNEAQ (reference sequence). This CDR3 has 16 residues. The CDR3 loop reads CASSIRVGQANTEAFF. Written as DNA, the CDR3 is TGTGCCAGCAGCATTAGGGTGGGGCAGGCGAACACTGAAGCTTTCTTT.

This clonotype was seen a few times. The chain employs TRBV6-2 or TRBV6-3 and TRBJ2-7; TRBD2 aligns across 12 bases. J gave up 2 bases and V 5 bases, and 4 bases lay outside the gene matches. CDR3 length: 15 amino acids. Germline CDR1 and CDR2: MNHEY and SVGEGT. CDR3 in amino acids: CASSPLAGGTYEQYF. Written as DNA, the CDR3 is TGTGCCAGCAGTCCCCTAGCGGGAGGGACCTACGAGCAGTACTTC.

This clonotype was detected only a few times. The chain uses TRBV28 and TRBJ2-7, with D hard to call. Germline CDR1 is MDHEN and CDR2 is SYDVKM. CDR3 length: 13 residues. The V and J ends lost 5 bases and 4 bases respectively, with 12 bases between them. CDR3 in amino acids: CASSPPKAYEQYF. The CDR3 coding sequence is TGTGCCAGCAGTCCCCCCAAGGCTTACGAGCAGTACTTC.

This clonotype showed up just a few times. The genes are TRBV7-9 and TRBJ2-7; D is unclear. Germline V lookup: CDR1 SEHNR, CDR2 FQNEAQ (reference sequence). V was trimmed by 5 bases and J by 3 bases, leaving 11 bases between them. CDR3 length: 13 amino acids. The CDR3 DNA reads TGTGCCAGCAGCCGCAGCACCGGCTACGAGCAGTACTTC. Residues: CASSRSTGYEQYF.

The V and J genes are TRBV6-2 or TRBV6-3 and TRBJ1-5; D remains unclear. The CDR3 loop spans 12 amino acids. CDR1 is MNHEY, CDR2 SVGEGT, per germline. The V end was cut by 8 bases, the J end by 11 bases, with 16 bases between. The DNA for the CDR3 is TGTGCCAGCCGTGACACCCTAGAGACCCAGCATTTT. Amino acids: CASRDTLETQHF.

The chain employs TRBV20-1 and TRBJ2-1, with TRBD2 matching 10 bases. This CDR3 spans 14 amino acids. Trimming removed 3 bases from V and 6 bases from J; junction bases left unmatched: 5. Germline CDR1 and CDR2: DFQATT and SNEGSKA (reference sequence). The CDR3 spells CSARGLARANEQFF. The DNA of the CDR3 is TGCAGTGCTAGGGGACTAGCGAGAGCCAATGAGCAGTTCTTC.

This chain joins TRBV5-6 and TRBJ2-1, with 11 nucleotides matching TRBD2. This CDR3 contains 16 residues. CDR1 is SGHDT and CDR2 is YYEEEE in the germline V gene. The J segment lost 4 bases and the V segment lost 4 bases, leaving 7 bases of the junction unmatched. The CDR3 coding sequence is TGTGCCAGCAGCAGTTGGGGACTAGCGGCTTACAATGAGCAGTTCTTC. This encodes CASSSWGLAAYNEQFF.

For the CDR3, the DNA is TGTGCCAGCAGCTTAGAAACGGGACTCAACTACGAGCAGTACTTC. This gives the protein CASSLETGLNYEQYF. V and J are TRBV7-2 and TRBJ2-7; D perhaps matches TRBD2 (6 bases). The CDR3 contains 15 residues. From germline, CDR1 is SGHTA and CDR2 FQGNSA. Trimming took 1 base from V and 3 from J, leaving 13 bases between them.

This clonotype was counted many times. The chain uses TRBV5-6 and TRBJ2-3; D is ambiguous. This CDR3 has 13 residues. In germline, CDR1 is SGHDT, CDR2 YYEEEE. V was clipped by 3 bases and J by 1 base, with 6 bases between them. The CDR3: CASSSQGTDTQYF. In DNA, the CDR3 is TGTGCCAGCAGCTCTCAGGGCACAGATACGCAGTATTTT.

This chain connects TRBV29-1 to TRBJ1-2; TRBD1 matches at 8 bases. Germline trimming cut 6 bases from V and 6 bases from J; bases unmatched to any gene: 12. The germline gives CDR1 SQVTM, CDR2 ANQGSEA. CDR3 length: 14 residues. The CDR3 reads CSVLPHDRGNGYTF. Here the CDR3 DNA reads TGCAGCGTCCTCCCTCACGACAGGGGTAATGGCTACACCTTC.

Turning to this clonotype: A much larger clone lies a single base off, so this may be a read error. The chain combines TRBV7-8 with TRBJ2-7; D not certain. V was trimmed by 0 bases and J by 5 bases, leaving 5 bases between them. The germline V gene has CDR1 SGHVS and CDR2 FQNEAQ. The CDR3 has 12 amino acids. CDR3: CASSLATNEQYF. CDR3 bases: TGTGCCAGCAGCTTAGCGACCAACGAGCAGTACTTC.

This clonotype was counted between two and nine times. The chain carries TRBV4-3 and TRBJ2-5, with 7 nucleotides matching TRBD2. The junction had 3 bases not matched to a gene; V was cut back by 1 base and J by 1 base. The CDR3 is 15 residues long. Germline V gene data show CDR1 as LGHNA and CDR2 as YSLEER. The CDR3 here is CASSQGLATQETQYF. The CDR3 region has the DNA TGCGCCAGCAGCCAAGGACTAGCCACCCAAGAGACCCAGTACTTC.

The chain uses TRBV10-3 and TRBJ2-1, with TRBD2 matching over 12 bases. Germline V gene lookup returns CDR1 ENHRY and CDR2 SYGVKD. The junction had 3 bases not matched to a gene; V was cut back by 6 bases and J by 9 bases. CDR3 length: 13 amino acids. Here the CDR3 reads CAIRTSGRGEQFF. CDR3 in DNA: TGTGCCATCAGGACTAGCGGGAGAGGTGAGCAGTTCTTC.

This clonotype has a handful of counts. The chain carries TRBV20-1 and TRBJ2-7, with 12 bases matching TRBD2. V lost 6 bases to trimming and J lost 5 bases; unmatched junction nucleotides: 8. Germline assignment: CDR1 DFQATT and CDR2 SNEGSKA (reference sequence). The CDR3 is made up of 14 amino acids. The CDR3 here is CSAVTSGGSDEQYF. Written as DNA, the CDR3 is TGCAGTGCCGTTACTAGCGGGGGGTCTGACGAGCAGTACTTC.